This T cell receptor beta chain was retrieved from a study of cytomegalovirus exposure and HLA in healthy donors. Study-wide results and limits: In a later analysis, at a false discovery rate of 0.05, about 17,000 TCR beta sequences matched HLA alleles. The authors later found TCR association rates varying by HLA locus, with DRB1 most and HLA-C fewest. In vitro checks showed that a few CMV-associated chains really do target CMV antigens. Solely CMV serostatus was available to characterize immune exposure.

This PCR relied on a set of 60 Vbeta primers and 13 Jbeta primers. Produced via immunoSEQ multiplex PCR; TCRdb's table is partial and in-frame only. The data contain about 140,000 clones, 75% to 80% of them singletons. V was pared by 2 bases and J by 3 bases, with 8 bases between. The germline CDR1 and CDR2 sequences are LNHDA and SQIVND (reference sequence). The CDR3 contains 14 residues. In the case of this clone: The antigen is not known.

The sample consisted of PBMCs. The sequence was collected from a female donor in good health and CMV-seronegative. The V call is TRBV19, the J call TRBJ1-5; D is perhaps TRBD1 (6 bases). The CDR3 reads CASSIRDTNQPQHF. The CDR3 region has the DNA TGTGCCAGTAGTATAAGGGACACCAATCAGCCCCAGCATTTT.